Presented here are 28 T cell receptor beta chains from one specimen sequenced in a study of cytomegalovirus exposure and HLA in healthy donors. A multiplex PCR was run with 60 Vbeta primers and 13 Jbeta primers. Assay: immunoSEQ multiplex PCR; the TCRdb copy retains only in-frame clones and omits some. The sample comprises fewer than 140,000 clones, roughly 82% of which are singletons, and around 6.4% rests with the top ten. The material sequenced was PBMCs. These receptors were collected from a woman aged 45 to 65 in good health and CMV-seropositive.

This clone appeared once. This chain joins TRBV7-9 and TRBJ1-2; 9 bases line up with TRBD1. V shed 5 bases and J 3 bases; nucleotides not matched to a gene: 7. Germline-derived CDR1 and CDR2 are SEHNR and FQNEAQ (reference sequence). The CDR3 totals 15 residues. CDR3 sequence (DNA): TGTGCCAGCAGCGACCGACAGGGGGGGGACTATGGCTACACCTTC. It yields the protein CASSDRQGGDYGYTF.

This clone was seen a few times. J is TRBJ2-7 and V is TRBV11-2; tentatively, D is TRBD1 (5 bases). Germline assignment: CDR1 SGHAT and CDR2 FQNNGV. Trimming took off 4 bases at V and 2 bases at J, with 15 bases between the two ends. The CDR3 loop spans 15 amino acids. CDR3 bases: TGTGCCAGCAGCTACCGACAGCGAAGCGCCTACGAGCAGTACTTC. It is translated as CASSYRQRSAYEQYF. The variable domain in full, completed from reference TRBV11-2 and TRBJ2-7, reads EAGVAQSPRYKIIEKRQSVAFWCNPISGHATLYWYQQILGQGPKLLIQFQNNGVVDDSQLPKDRFSAERLKGVDSTLKIQPAKLEDSAVYLCASSYRQRSAYEQYFGPGTRLTVT.

The chain carries TRBV18 and TRBJ1-2; TRBD1 aligns across 7 bases. In germline, CDR1 is KGHSH, CDR2 LQKENI. The CDR3 spans 15 residues. Trimming took 1 base from V and 4 from J; bases not matched to a gene: 6. For the CDR3, the DNA is TGTGCCAGCTCACCACGCACAGGGGAAAGCTATGGCTACACCTTC. Its protein product is CASSPRTGESYGYTF. Full variable domain (missing parts from reference TRBV18 and TRBJ1-2): NAGVMQNPRHLVRRRGQEARLRCSPMKGHSHVYWYRQLPEEGLKFMVYLQKENIIDESGMPKERFSAEFPKEGPSILRIQQVVRGDSAAYFCASSPRTGESYGYTFGSGTRLTVV.

The CDR3 coding sequence is TGTGCCAGCAGCCCTGGGACAGGGGCCTACAATGAGCAGTTCTTC. This encodes CASSPGTGAYNEQFF. The chain uses TRBV11-2 and TRBJ2-1; 10 bases agree with TRBD1. J gave up 2 bases and V 5 bases, and 3 bases lay outside the gene matches. In germline, CDR1 is SGHAT, CDR2 FQNNGV. This CDR3 contains 15 residues.

The chain joins TRBV6-6 to TRBJ2-1; TRBD1 might be the D (6 bases). Trimming removed 7 bases at V and 7 bases at J, with 14 bases between. The CDR3 is 13 amino acids. From germline, CDR1 is MNHNY and CDR2 SVGAGI (reference sequence). The chain's CDR3 is CASNPQGFNEQFF. In DNA form, the CDR3 reads TGTGCCAGCAACCCACAGGGTTTTAATGAGCAGTTCTTC.

The CDR3 nucleotides are TGTGCCAGCCACGGGCGGGCCAACTATGGCTACACCTTC. Amino acid sequence: CASHGRANYGYTF. The rearrangement joins TRBV6-6 to TRBJ1-2, with D hard to call. Germline lookup yields CDR1 MNHNY and CDR2 SVGAGI (reference sequence). Deletions cut 8 bases from V and 2 bases from J, with 12 bases between. This CDR3 has 13 residues.

This chain joins TRBV19 and TRBJ1-1; weak D call: TRBD1 (5 bases). The V gene lost 10 bases and the J gene lost 1 base, with 13 bases spanning the gap. CDR1 and CDR2 from the germline V gene are LNHDA and SQIVND (reference sequence). The CDR3 is made up of 13 amino acids. In DNA, the CDR3 is TGTGCCACCAAGGGGACTTGGAACACTGAAGCTTTCTTT. The encoded protein is CATKGTWNTEAFF.

V gene TRBV5-1 combines with J gene TRBJ1-1; TRBD1 might be the D (6 bases). This CDR3 comprises 13 residues. CDR1 and CDR2 (germline): SGHRS, YFSETQ. V was clipped by 4 bases and J by 5 bases, with 12 bases between them. In nucleotides, the CDR3 is TGCGCCAGCAGCCCCCAGGGGTGGACTGAAGCTTTCTTT. Translating gives CASSPQGWTEAFF.

This chain connects TRBV6-6 to TRBJ2-7, with 8 bases that match TRBD2. Germline CDR1 MNHNY, CDR2 SVGAGI (reference sequence). This CDR3 comprises 16 residues. With V trimmed by 2 bases and J by 4 bases, 10 bases remained unmatched. The CDR3 sequence is CASSYPIAGGRYEQYF. The CDR3 DNA follows: TGTGCCAGCAGTTACCCGATTGCGGGGGGCCGGTACGAGCAGTACTTC.

The chain joins TRBV4-1 to TRBJ1-2, with 7 bases lining up with TRBD1. This CDR3 contains 14 residues. The V gene's germline CDR1 is MGHRA and CDR2 YSYEKL. With V trimmed by 1 base and J by 4 bases, 3 bases remained unmatched. The CDR3 region is CASSQVGTAYGYTF. The CDR3 coding sequence is TGCGCCAGCAGCCAAGTCGGGACAGCCTATGGCTACACCTTC.

The CDR3 DNA follows: TGTGCCAGCAGCGTAGGTAGTAGCACAGATACGCAGTATTTT. Translation gives CASSVGSSTDTQYF. The rearrangement uses TRBV9 and TRBJ2-3; unclear D gene. Trimming shortened V by 0 bases and J by 0 bases, and 5 bases separated the two germline ends. Germline V lookup: CDR1 SGDLS, CDR2 YYNGEE. This CDR3 comprises 14 residues.

V is TRBV28 and J is TRBJ1-3; D is possibly TRBD1 (5 bases). There are 13 residues in the CDR3. Trimming stripped 6 bases from V and 8 bases from J, with 14 bases between. In germline, CDR1 is MDHEN, CDR2 SYDVKM. Here the CDR3 reads CASRNQGEDTIYF. DNA for the CDR3: TGTGCCAGCAGGAACCAAGGGGAGGACACCATATATTTT.

The J gene is TRBJ2-3, the V gene TRBV10-3; D not resolved. V was clipped by 3 bases and J by 3 bases, with 13 bases between them. The V gene's germline CDR1 is ENHRY and CDR2 SYGVKD. The CDR3 totals 15 residues. The CDR3 is CAISDVFSKTDTQYF. CDR3 DNA: TGTGCCATCAGTGATGTTTTTTCAAAAACAGATACGCAGTATTTT.

The CDR3 is CASSPYLARPTDTQYF. CDR3 nucleotide sequence: TGCGCCAGCAGCCCTTATCTAGCGAGACCCACAGATACGCAGTATTTT. The chain uses TRBV5-1 and TRBJ2-3; a possible D gene is TRBD2 (6 bases). Germline assignment: CDR1 SGHRS and CDR2 YFSETQ. The ends were cut back, 4 bases at V and 2 bases at J, with 17 bases in the middle. The CDR3 runs to 16 residues.

J is TRBJ1-1 and V is TRBV30; D may be TRBD1 (5 bases). Looked up from germline, CDR1 is GTSNPN and CDR2 is SVGIG (reference sequence). The CDR3 consists of 11 residues. Trimming took off 2 bases at V and 8 bases at J, with 9 bases between the two ends. Here the CDR3 DNA reads TGTGCCTGGAGTCCGCGGACAGAAGCTTTCTTT. It specifies CAWSPRTEAFF.

This clone was seen a handful of times. The chain employs TRBV6-1 and TRBJ2-7, with D uncertain. The CDR3 is made up of 13 amino acids. The V end lost 4 bases, the J end lost 2 bases, and 9 bases lay between the germline ends. CDR1 MNHNS and CDR2 SASEGT come from the germline V gene. The CDR3 protein is CASSASYTYEQYF. For the CDR3, the DNA is TGTGCCAGCAGTGCAAGCTATACCTACGAGCAGTACTTC.

The J gene is TRBJ1-4, the V gene TRBV7-9, with D uncertain. The CDR3 is made up of 16 amino acids. The V and J ends lost 4 bases and 7 bases respectively, with 19 bases between them. Germline CDR1 reads SEHNR; CDR2 reads FQNEAQ (reference sequence). Here the CDR3 reads CASSSRTATGGEKLFF. As DNA, the CDR3 is TGTGCCAGCAGCTCACGGACTGCCACGGGCGGTGAAAAACTGTTTTTT.

To note about this clone: Given the absence of the conserved phenylalanine or tryptophan at the CDR3 end, a read error is likely. This chain connects TRBV28 to TRBJ1-2; D gene unclear. V was trimmed by 6 bases and J by 2 bases, leaving 4 bases between them. Germline V CDR1 and CDR2: MDHEN, SYDVKM. This CDR3 has 11 amino acids. The CDR3 DNA reads TGTGCCAGCAGATTCAACTATGGCTACACCCTC. Protein: CASRFNYGYTL.

V and J are TRBV4-3 and TRBJ2-1, with 8 bases lining up with TRBD2. From germline, CDR1 is LGHNA and CDR2 YSLEER. The CDR3 extends over 17 amino acids. The ends lost 0 bases at V and 4 bases at J; junction bases unmatched: 8. The CDR3 loop is CASSQDERGGIYNEQFF. CDR3 in DNA: TGCGCCAGCAGCCAAGACGAACGGGGGGGCATTTACAATGAGCAGTTCTTC.

As DNA, the CDR3 is TGTGCCAGCAGTTGGGGGACAGCCTCTTTCTATGGCTACACCTTC. Translating it yields CASSWGTASFYGYTF. The genes are TRBV28 and TRBJ1-2; the match to TRBD1 covers 7 bases. Germline V gene lookup returns CDR1 MDHEN and CDR2 SYDVKM. The CDR3 totals 15 residues. Trimming removed 4 bases from V and 4 bases from J; junction bases left unmatched: 9.

The V gene is TRBV7-8, the J gene TRBJ1-1; maybe TRBD1 (6 bases). The ends were cut back, 0 bases at V and 6 bases at J, with 11 bases in the middle. Germline lookup yields CDR1 SGHVS and CDR2 FQNEAQ. The CDR3 sequence is 14 residues long. The CDR3 DNA is TGTGCCAGCAGCTTAGCAGCAGGGGCCGCTGAAGCTTTCTTT. Encoded protein: CASSLAAGAAEAFF. Drawing the rest from reference TRBV7-8 and TRBJ1-1, the complete variable domain is GAGVSQSPRYKVAKRGQDVALRCDPISGHVSLFWYQQALGQGPEFLTYFQNEAQLDKSGLPSDRFFAERPEGSVSTLKIQRTQQEDSAVYLCASSLAAGAAEAFFGQGTRLTVV.

V gene TRBV6-6 combines with J gene TRBJ2-7; D unclear. Germline-derived CDR1 and CDR2 are MNHNY and SVGAGI (reference sequence). With 6 bases removed from V and 3 bases from J, the gap between germline ends came to 12 bases. The CDR3 covers 13 residues. Here the CDR3 DNA reads TGTGCCAGCAGGTCGGGTTCCAGCTACGAGCAGTACTTC. This sequence encodes CASRSGSSYEQYF.

This chain connects TRBV4-2 to TRBJ2-7; D is undetermined. With 0 bases removed from V and 7 bases from J, the gap between germline ends came to 10 bases. This CDR3 contains 13 residues. Germline CDR1 reads LGHNA; CDR2 reads YNFKEQ. For the CDR3, the DNA is TGTGCCAGCAGCCAAGATATCTTCGGGGAGCAGTACTTC. This translates into CASSQDIFGEQYF.

This chain uses TRBV7-8 with TRBJ2-6, with D maybe TRBD1 (5 bases). Germline values: CDR1 SGHVS, CDR2 FQNEAQ. The germline V and J ends were trimmed by 3 bases and 0 bases, with 12 bases remaining between them. The CDR3 runs to 17 residues. CDR3 nucleotide sequence: TGTGCCAGCAGCTTCCAGGGTTCAAGCTCTGGGGCCAACGTCCTGACTTTC. Protein: CASSFQGSSSGANVLTF.

The V and J genes are TRBV19 and TRBJ2-1; TRBD2 aligns across 7 bases. CDR1 LNHDA and CDR2 SQIVND come from the germline V gene (reference sequence). With V trimmed by 0 bases and J by 0 bases, 8 bases remained unmatched. This CDR3 region has 18 residues. The CDR3 DNA follows: TGTGCCAGTAGTATAGACCGATCGGGACTACTCTCCTACAATGAGCAGTTCTTC. As protein: CASSIDRSGLLSYNEQFF.

The chain joins TRBV2 to TRBJ2-1; 12 nucleotides match TRBD2. The V segment lost 5 bases and the J segment 6 bases; nucleotides outside the gene matches: 8. CDR3 length: 16 residues. The germline gives CDR1 SNHLY, CDR2 FYNNEI. This CDR3 is CASSYLAGGPVNEQFF. The DNA of the CDR3 is TGTGCCAGCAGTTACCTAGCGGGGGGGCCCGTCAATGAGCAGTTCTTC.

This clone is a singleton in its sample. V and J are TRBV6-1 and TRBJ2-7; D call uncertain. The CDR3 loop spans 11 amino acids. Between the trimmed V and J ends, which lost 1 base and 6 bases, there was a span of 4 bases. Germline assignment: CDR1 MNHNS and CDR2 SASEGT. CDR3 in DNA: TGTGCCAGCAGTGAAGTCTCCGAGCAGTACTTC. The encoded protein is CASSEVSEQYF.

The rearrangement uses TRBV27 and TRBJ2-3; possibly TRBD2 for D (5 bases). V was clipped by 6 bases and J by 4 bases, with 17 bases between them. Germline V gene sequence: CDR1 MNHEY, CDR2 SMNVEV (reference sequence). The CDR3 consists of 15 residues. The CDR3 DNA reads TGTGCCAGCAGATACGGGCCCTCCGGGGCAGATACGCAGTATTTT. It codes for CASRYGPSGADTQYF.